One and the same sample provided the 22 T cell receptor beta chains below, sequenced in a study of identical twins. Each CDR3 protein gets one entry after TCRdb re-called the 5' RACE reads with MiXCR. The sample has hundreds of thousands of distinct CDR3 sequences; approximately 24% are singletons. The same specimen was also included in a second study, on T cells expressing NK-cell markers.

The sequenced material came from CD4+ T cells sorted from blood. Receptors were obtained from a young woman in good health.

The sample holds many counts of this clonotype. This rearrangement joins TRBV20-1 to TRBJ1-5; D is unresolved. This CDR3 has 13 amino acids. Germline CDR1 reads DFQATT; CDR2 reads SNEGSKA (reference sequence). V lost 3 bases and J 0 bases, leaving 6 bases between the germline ends. The CDR3 loop reads CSASGDSNQPQHF. The CDR3 coding sequence is TGCAGTGCTAGTGGTGATAGCAATCAGCCCCAGCATTTT.

This clonotype was counted only a few times. The V call is TRBV5-1, the J call TRBJ2-3, with D possibly TRBD2 on 6 matching bases. Germline lookup yields CDR1 SGHRS and CDR2 YFSETQ. This CDR3 spans 16 amino acids. V was cut by 0 bases and J by 6 bases, with 17 bases left in between. CDR3 loop: CASSLVAFQSGDTQYF. Written as DNA, the CDR3 is TGCGCCAGCAGCTTGGTGGCTTTTCAAAGCGGGGATACGCAGTATTTT.

DNA of the CDR3: TGTGCCAGCAGCGAAAGCGGGGGGGCCCACGAGCAGTACTTC. It codes for CASSESGGAHEQYF. The J gene is TRBJ2-7, the V gene TRBV9; TRBD2 aligns across 10 bases. V trimming: 3 bases; J trimming: 5 bases; junction bases outside the gene matches: 5. Germline V gene lookup returns CDR1 SGDLS and CDR2 YYNGEE. The CDR3 covers 14 residues.

In this sample, this clonotype turned up a few times. The chain couples TRBV14 to TRBJ2-1; 8 bases are a match to TRBD2. Per the germline V gene, CDR1 is SGHDN and CDR2 is FVKESK. V shed 1 base and J 2 bases; nucleotides not matched to a gene: 1. The CDR3 loop spans 15 amino acids. The CDR3 region is CASSQGRGAYNEQFF. The CDR3, as DNA: TGTGCCAGCAGCCAAGGGCGGGGGGCCTACAATGAGCAGTTCTTC.

The CDR3 loop is CASTLGTSTYNEQFF. Here the CDR3 DNA reads TGCGCCAGCACCTTAGGGACCTCAACCTACAATGAGCAGTTCTTC. The chain employs TRBV5-1 and TRBJ2-1; D could derive from TRBD1 or TRBD2 (5 bases each). Germline V gene sequence: CDR1 SGHRS, CDR2 YFSETQ. The CDR3 length is 15 residues. Trimming took 6 bases from V and 2 from J, leaving 15 bases between them.

In its sample, this clonotype was seen many times. V and J are TRBV5-1 and TRBJ1-2; D not certain. The CDR3 has 13 residues. In germline, CDR1 is SGHRS, CDR2 YFSETQ. Trimming shortened V by 5 bases and J by 6 bases, and 14 bases separated the two germline ends. This CDR3 is CASSQDSLDGYTF. The CDR3 DNA follows: TGCGCCAGCAGTCAGGACTCCCTGGATGGCTACACCTTC.

This clonotype was counted between two and nine times. The chain has TRBV10-3 and TRBJ1-6; TRBD1 matches 8 bases. After removal of 4 bases from V and 8 bases from J, the junction contained 1 base not matched to a gene. Germline CDR1 reads ENHRY; CDR2 reads SYGVKD. The CDR3 runs to 13 residues. The CDR3 DNA is TGTGCCATCAGTGGCAGGGGGCATTCACCCCTCCACTTT. This gives the protein CAISGRGHSPLHF.

The V gene is TRBV7-2, the J gene TRBJ2-7; D remains unclear. V was cut by 1 base and J by 1 base, with 5 bases left in between. Germline CDR1 is SGHTA and CDR2 is FQGNSA. CDR3 length: 13 residues. The CDR3 nucleotides are TGTGCCAGCAGCTTAGAATTTTCCTACGAGCAGTACTTC. Translated, it gives CASSLEFSYEQYF. The full variable domain, rest sourced from reference TRBV7-2 and TRBJ2-7, is GAGVSQSPSNKVTEKGKDVELRCDPISGHTALYWYRQSLGQGLEFLIYFQGNSAPDKSGLPSDRFSAERTGGSVSTLTIQRTQQEDSAVYLCASSLEFSYEQYFGPGTRLTVT.

The chain joins TRBV2 to TRBJ2-3; 9 bases line up with TRBD2. The V segment lost 5 bases and the J segment 2 bases; nucleotides outside the gene matches: 5. CDR3 length: 15 amino acids. Germline CDR1 is SNHLY and CDR2 is FYNNEI. The CDR3 DNA sequence: TGTGCCAGCAGTCGGGCTAGCGGGACCACAGATACGCAGTATTTT. It translates to CASSRASGTTDTQYF.

This clonotype was recorded a few times. J is TRBJ2-1 and V is TRBV29-1; the D is unclear. Germline values: CDR1 SQVTM, CDR2 ANQGSEA. This CDR3 region has 13 residues. Between the trimmed V and J ends, which lost 2 bases and 4 bases, there was a span of 9 bases. CDR3 nucleotide sequence: TGCAGCGTTGAATATGGTCGTTACAATGAGCAGTTCTTC. It codes for CSVEYGRYNEQFF.

CDR3 DNA: TGCGCCAGCAACCACCCAGCTAGCGGGGGAAATGAGCAGTTCTTC. Translating gives CASNHPASGGNEQFF. The V and J genes are TRBV5-1 and TRBJ2-1, with 10 nucleotides matching TRBD2. Germline V lookup: CDR1 SGHRS, CDR2 YFSETQ. The V gene end was trimmed by 6 bases and the J gene end by 7 bases; junction bases not matched to a gene: 10. This CDR3 contains 15 residues.

The chain joins TRBV15 to TRBJ2-7; tentatively, D is TRBD2 (6 bases). Germline V lookup: CDR1 LNHNV, CDR2 YYDKDF (reference sequence). Trimming cost V 5 bases and J 8 bases, with 19 bases left between them. CDR3 length: 14 residues. CDR3 sequence (DNA): TGTGCCACCAGCGGGGACCCGGGAGCGATGAAGCAGTACTTC. Its translation is CATSGDPGAMKQYF.

This clonotype was observed a handful of times. The chain joins TRBV12-3 or TRBV12-4 to TRBJ1-3; D remains unclear. Trimming shortened V by 5 bases and J by 7 bases, and 9 bases separated the two germline ends. The CDR3 loop spans 12 amino acids. The CDR3 DNA follows: TGTGCCAGCAGTCCCGCGTGGAACACCATATATTTT. Its translation: CASSPAWNTIYF.

The V call is TRBV29-1, the J call TRBJ2-5, with D perhaps being TRBD1 or TRBD2 (6 bases each). The CDR3 spans 17 residues. The V gene lost 6 bases and the J gene lost 4 bases, with 27 bases spanning the gap. Per germline, CDR1 SQVTM and CDR2 ANQGSEA. CDR3 sequence: CSVKWQGKRLGRETQYF. CDR3 bases: TGCAGCGTCAAATGGCAGGGGAAAAGACTAGGAAGAGAGACCCAGTACTTC. The full variable domain, rest sourced from reference TRBV29-1 and TRBJ2-5, is SAVISQKPSRDICQRGTSLTIQCQVDSQVTMMFWYRQQPGQSLTLIATANQGSEATYESGFVIDKFPISRPNLTFSTLTVSNMSPEDSSIYLCSVKWQGKRLGRETQYFGPGTRLLVL.

This clonotype was counted only a few times. The chain joins TRBV5-1 to TRBJ2-1; TRBD2 is a possible D gene (5 bases). The ends were cut back, 4 bases at V and 0 bases at J, with 11 bases in the middle. The CDR3 is 15 residues long. The germline CDR1 and CDR2 sequences are SGHRS and YFSETQ. CDR3 residues: CASSPMGSSYNEQFF. The CDR3 nucleotides read TGCGCCAGCAGCCCCATGGGGAGCTCCTACAATGAGCAGTTCTTC.

The V gene is TRBV29-1, the J gene TRBJ2-5; 7 bases fit TRBD1. The CDR3 contains 14 residues. The trim removed 6 bases at V and 1 base at J, leaving 8 bases unmatched. CDR1 is SQVTM, CDR2 ANQGSEA, per germline. The CDR3 DNA follows: TGCAGCGTCGTAACGGACAGGACCCAAGAGACCCAGTACTTC. It specifies CSVVTDRTQETQYF.

The gene calls are TRBV3-1 and TRBJ2-1; 8 nucleotides match TRBD2. In germline, CDR1 is LGHDT, CDR2 YNNKEL (reference sequence). V trimming: 2 bases; J trimming: 5 bases; junction bases outside the gene matches: 11. This CDR3 region has 17 residues. The DNA for the CDR3 is TGTGCCAGCAGCCAACCCTCCAGCGGGAGTATCAACAATGAGCAGTTCTTC. Its translation is CASSQPSSGSINNEQFF.

V usage is TRBV5-1 and J usage is TRBJ1-1; D is perhaps TRBD1 (6 bases). Per germline, CDR1 SGHRS and CDR2 YFSETQ. V was pared by 4 bases and J by 0 bases, with 16 bases between. The CDR3 is 16 residues long. The CDR3 loop is CASSLLPGAMNTEAFF. The CDR3 DNA is TGCGCCAGCAGCCTGCTTCCGGGGGCCATGAACACTGAAGCTTTCTTT.

The genes are TRBV10-1 and TRBJ2-1, with 12 bases fitting TRBD1. After removal of 6 bases from V and 10 bases from J, the junction contained 13 bases not matched to a gene. The CDR3 runs 16 residues. Per the germline V gene, CDR1 is WNHNN and CDR2 is SYGVQD (reference sequence). In nucleotides, the CDR3 is TGCGCCAGCAGCTACCTCCGGGACAGGGGGCTGGGGGAGCAGTTCTTC. As protein: CASSYLRDRGLGEQFF.

The genes are TRBV7-9 and TRBJ2-2, with 12 bases lining up with TRBD2. Germline values: CDR1 SEHNR, CDR2 FQNEAQ (reference sequence). The CDR3 extends over 17 amino acids. V lost 3 bases to trimming and J lost 4 bases; unmatched junction nucleotides: 6. The CDR3 spells CASSFRTSGTSTGELFF. The DNA for the CDR3 is TGTGCCAGCAGCTTTAGGACTAGCGGGACGAGCACCGGGGAGCTGTTTTTT.

The V and J genes are TRBV3-1 and TRBJ1-4; possible D gene TRBD1, 5 bases. V was clipped by 2 bases and J by 8 bases, with 15 bases between them. The CDR3 contains 15 residues. Germline assignment: CDR1 LGHDT and CDR2 YNNKEL (reference sequence). CDR3 sequence reads: CASSQRPSRGEKLFF. The CDR3 region has the DNA TGTGCCAGCAGCCAAAGACCTTCAAGGGGCGAAAAACTGTTTTTT.

The table lists this clonotype with a few counts. J is TRBJ2-1 and V is TRBV6-2 or TRBV6-3, with D possibly called TRBD1 or TRBD2 (5 bases each). Germline V lookup: CDR1 MNHEY, CDR2 SVGEGT. CDR3 length: 12 residues. In DNA, the CDR3 is TGTGCTTCGGGGCGGTTCCACAATGAGCAGTTCTTC. This encodes CASGRFHNEQFF.